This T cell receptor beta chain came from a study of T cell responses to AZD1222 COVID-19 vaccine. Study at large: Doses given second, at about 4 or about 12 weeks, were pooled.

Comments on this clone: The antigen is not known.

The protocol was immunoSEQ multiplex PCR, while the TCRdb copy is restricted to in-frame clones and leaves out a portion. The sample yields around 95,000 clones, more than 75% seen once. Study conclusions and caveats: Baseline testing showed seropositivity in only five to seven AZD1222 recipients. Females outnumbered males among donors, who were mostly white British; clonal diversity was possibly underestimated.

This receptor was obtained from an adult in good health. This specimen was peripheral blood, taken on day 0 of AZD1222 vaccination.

The CDR3 loop reads CASSSNGEGWQPQHF. The CDR3 DNA follows: TGTGCCAGTAGTTCAAACGGAGAGGGATGGCAGCCCCAGCATTTT. The rearrangement uses TRBV19 and TRBJ1-5; D not certain. CDR3 length: 15 residues. Germline CDR1 and CDR2: LNHDA and SQIVND (reference sequence). The V and J ends lost 5 bases and 7 bases respectively, with 18 bases between them.